These 19 T cell receptor beta chains were sequenced from one sample in a study of shared clonotypes between healthy human individuals. Profiled with immunoSEQ multiplex PCR; TCRdb holds only in-frame clones, not every one. The data show 2 million to 2.5 million clones, 93% seen once. Sequenced material: naive CD4+ T cells from PBMCs. Subset indicated: CD45RA+ positively selected. These receptors were collected from a man younger than 35 in good health. Some clones in this sample may be carry-over from other donors' samples.

The chain recombines TRBV4-1 with TRBJ1-1; D may be TRBD1 (5 bases). V was shortened by 3 bases and J by 1 base, with 12 bases between the two germline ends. This CDR3 is 15 amino acids long. The germline V gene encodes CDR1 MGHRA and CDR2 YSYEKL. This CDR3 is CASSHHKQGNTEAFF. For the CDR3, the DNA is TGCGCCAGCAGCCATCACAAGCAGGGGAACACTGAAGCTTTCTTT.

The chain carries TRBV21-1 and TRBJ2-1. TRBV21-1 is a listed pseudogene. This CDR3 has 14 amino acids. The CDR3 DNA reads TGTGCCAGCAGGGACGGGGCAGAGTACAATGAGCAGTTCTTC. Protein sequence: CASRDGAEYNEQFF.

A single count supports this clone. This specimen includes other DNA sequences encoding the same CDR3. The V call is TRBV4-3, the J call TRBJ2-6; D gene ambiguous. Per the germline V gene, CDR1 is LGHNA and CDR2 is YSLEER. The germline V and J ends were trimmed by 0 bases and 0 bases, with 3 bases remaining between them. The CDR3 is 15 amino acids. Here the CDR3 reads CASSQEGSGANVLTF. DNA of the CDR3: TGCGCCAGCAGCCAAGAGGGCTCTGGGGCCAACGTCCTGACTTTC.

J is TRBJ2-7 and V is TRBV13; D remains unclear. Trimming shortened V by 1 base and J by 5 bases, and 6 bases separated the two germline ends. Germline CDR1 is PRHDT and CDR2 is FYEKMQ (reference sequence). The length of the CDR3 is 12 residues. The CDR3, as DNA: TGTGCCAGCAGCTTAGATACGGACGAGCAGTACTTC. Amino acid sequence: CASSLDTDEQYF. Full variable domain (rest looked up from reference TRBV13 and TRBJ2-7): AAGVIQSPRHLIKEKRETATLKCYPIPRHDTVYWYQQGPGQDPQFLISFYEKMQSDKGSIPDRFSAQQFSDYHSELNMSSLELGDSALYFCASSLDTDEQYFGPGTRLTVT.

The V call is TRBV25-1, the J call TRBJ1-4; TRBD1 might be the D (5 bases). The V end lost 3 bases, the J end lost 0 bases, and 8 bases lay between the germline ends. Germline V gene lookup returns CDR1 MGHDK and CDR2 SYGVNS. The CDR3 has 15 amino acids. The CDR3 reads CASSDWTTTNEKLFF. The CDR3 DNA reads TGTGCCAGCAGTGATTGGACAACAACTAATGAAAAACTGTTTTTT.

The chain links TRBV19 to TRBJ1-2; D is unresolved. Germline lookup yields CDR1 LNHDA and CDR2 SQIVND (reference sequence). The CDR3 consists of 14 residues. V gave up 1 base and J gave up 4 bases, with 10 bases separating them. For the CDR3, the DNA is TGTGCCAGTAGTATAGCTGAGGGAAGCTATGGCTACACCTTC. The encoded protein is CASSIAEGSYGYTF.

The rearrangement uses TRBV25-1 and TRBJ2-1; possible D gene TRBD2, 5 bases. V lost 2 bases, J lost 9 bases, and 20 bases lay in between. The CDR3 is made up of 16 amino acids. Germline CDR1 MGHDK, CDR2 SYGVNS. The CDR3 nucleotides read TGTGCCAGCAGTGAAAGTGTGGGAGTGGCGAGGGTTGAGCAGTTCTTC. It encodes CASSESVGVARVEQFF. The variable domain in full, completed from reference TRBV25-1 and TRBJ2-1, reads EADIYQTPRYLVIGTGKKITLECSQTMGHDKMYWYQQDPGMELHLIHYSYGVNSTEKGDLSSESTVSRIRTEHFPLTLESARPSHTSQYLCASSESVGVARVEQFFGPGTRLTVL.

With regard to this clone: Other DNA sequences in the sample encode the same CDR3. The V and J genes are TRBV18 and TRBJ1-5; D remains ambiguous. Germline V gene lookup returns CDR1 KGHSH and CDR2 LQKENI. CDR3 length equals 12 residues. The V end was cut by 0 bases, the J end by 4 bases, with 1 base between. The CDR3 loop reads CASSPPNQPQHF. DNA for the CDR3: TGTGCCAGCTCACCACCAAATCAGCCCCAGCATTTT.

This chain links TRBV6-1 with TRBJ1-2; weak D call: TRBD1 (5 bases). Deletions cut 2 bases from V and 7 bases from J, with 11 bases between. Germline loops: CDR1 MNHNS, CDR2 SASEGT. The CDR3 sequence is 13 residues long. CDR3 in amino acids: CASSEPGSAGYTF. The DNA of the CDR3 is TGTGCCAGCAGTGAACCAGGGTCGGCTGGCTACACCTTC.

This rearrangement joins TRBV28 to TRBJ2-5; D is perhaps TRBD2 (6 bases). Germline lookup yields CDR1 MDHEN and CDR2 SYDVKM. Trimming cost V 5 bases and J 2 bases, with 12 bases left between them. CDR3 length: 14 amino acids. The CDR3 DNA sequence: TGTGCCAGCAGTGGGGGGTTTTTTCAAGAGACCCAGTACTTC. Its translation is CASSGGFFQETQYF.

Notes on this clone: Other DNA sequences from this sample encode an identical CDR3 as well. V gene TRBV5-5 combines with J gene TRBJ1-4; D gene ambiguous. There are 14 residues in the CDR3. Germline V lookup: CDR1 SGHKS, CDR2 YYEKEE (reference sequence). V dropped 4 bases and J dropped 0 bases, with 7 bases sitting between them. The CDR3 sequence: CASSPAATNEKLFF. CDR3 nucleotide sequence: TGTGCCAGCAGCCCGGCCGCAACTAATGAAAAACTGTTTTTT. Filled out from reference TRBV5-5 and TRBJ1-4, the complete variable domain reads DAGVTQSPTHLIKTRGQQVTLRCSPISGHKSVSWYQQVLGQGPQFIFQYYEKEERGRGNFPDRFSARQFPNYSSELNVNALLLGDSALYLCASSPAATNEKLFFGSGTQLSVL.

The gene calls are TRBV27 and TRBJ2-2, with D perhaps matching TRBD1 (6 bases). Trimming cost V 3 bases and J 0 bases, with 11 bases left between them. The germline gives CDR1 MNHEY, CDR2 SMNVEV (reference sequence). The CDR3 contains 16 residues. In DNA form, the CDR3 reads TGTGCCAGCAGTTTTAGTGGGACACCGAACACCGGGGAGCTGTTTTTT. It yields the protein CASSFSGTPNTGELFF.

J is TRBJ2-2 and V is TRBV7-3; D gene unclear. Trimming left V 5 bases short and J 1 base short, with 8 bases between. CDR3 size: 14 residues. CDR1 is SGHTA and CDR2 is FQGTGA in the germline V gene. CDR3 coding DNA: TGTGCCAGCAGCCGTAGATGGAACACCGGGGAGCTGTTTTTT. This gives the protein CASSRRWNTGELFF.

V and J are TRBV5-6 and TRBJ2-2; D may be TRBD1 (6 bases). This CDR3 has 14 residues. Deletions cut 2 bases from V and 5 bases from J, with 10 bases between. CDR1 SGHDT and CDR2 YYEEEE come from the germline V gene. The CDR3 sequence: CASSLRTGTGELFF. CDR3 coding DNA: TGTGCCAGCAGCTTACGAACAGGGACCGGGGAGCTGTTTTTT.

V usage is TRBV5-3 and J usage is TRBJ1-2; D remains unclear. TRBV5-3 is flagged as an ORF with uncertain function. The length of the CDR3 is 15 residues. V was cut by 7 bases and J by 8 bases, with 24 bases left in between. The CDR3 DNA reads TGTGCCAGAGCCCCTGATATCCGAGGGATCTGGGGCTACACCTTC. Translation: CARAPDIRGIWGYTF.

The chain combines TRBV5-1 with TRBJ2-1, with D possibly called TRBD1 or TRBD2 (5 bases each). The germline V gene has CDR1 SGHRS and CDR2 YFSETQ. The V and J ends lost 4 bases and 1 base respectively, with 12 bases between them. This CDR3 contains 15 residues. CDR3 coding DNA: TGCGCCAGCAGCCCTACTAGGGGATCCTACAATGAGCAGTTCTTC. Translated: CASSPTRGSYNEQFF.

Regarding this clone: Other nucleotide sequences from this sample produce the same CDR3. The rearrangement joins TRBV7-3 to TRBJ2-1, with 9 bases fitting TRBD2. From germline, CDR1 is SGHTA and CDR2 FQGTGA. This CDR3 region has 15 residues. The J segment lost 4 bases and the V segment lost 2 bases, leaving 3 bases of the junction unmatched. CDR3 sequence: CASSLGLATYNEQFF. The CDR3 DNA reads as TGTGCCAGCAGCTTAGGACTAGCGACATACAATGAGCAGTTCTTC. The variable domain in full, completed from reference TRBV7-3 and TRBJ2-1, reads GAGVSQTPSNKVTEKGKYVELRCDPISGHTALYWYRQSLGQGPEFLIYFQGTGAADDSGLPNDRFFAVRPEGSVSTLKIQRTERGDSAVYLCASSLGLATYNEQFFGPGTRLTVL.

This chain links TRBV6-5 with TRBJ1-2, with 8 bases matching TRBD1. Trimming cost V 5 bases and J 3 bases; bases outside gene matches: 5. The CDR3 is 14 residues long. Germline CDR1 is MNHEY and CDR2 is SVGAGI. The CDR3, as DNA: TGTGCCAGCAGTACAAGACAGGGGCACTATGGCTACACCTTC. This sequence encodes CASSTRQGHYGYTF.

This chain links TRBV28 with TRBJ2-7, with D possibly matching TRBD1 (5 bases). This CDR3 has 14 residues. CDR1 is MDHEN, CDR2 SYDVKM, per germline. Trimming removed 6 bases at V and 3 bases at J, with 15 bases between. The CDR3 region is CASSQVGAVYEQYF. CDR3 nucleotides: TGTGCCAGCAGCCAAGTTGGGGCCGTCTACGAGCAGTACTTC.